What follows are 30 T cell receptor beta chains derived from one specimen sequenced in a study of long-term antiretroviral therapy in people with HIV. immunoSEQ v3.0 was run at survey level. TCRdb's table, derived via immunoSEQ multiplex PCR, lists solely in-frame clones and lacks some. The sample holds just over 35,000 clones, approximately 85% seen once. The specimen comprised unsorted PBMCs, sampled 2.2 years after starting antiretroviral therapy. These receptors all stem from a young man with HIV.

This clone was found once. This chain links TRBV18 with TRBJ2-4; 7 positions match TRBD2. This CDR3 spans 14 amino acids. Losses at the gene ends were 3 bases for V and 4 bases for J; bases not matched to a gene: 3. Looked up from germline, CDR1 is KGHSH and CDR2 is LQKENI. DNA for the CDR3: TGTGCCAGCTCACCGCCGGGACTAAAAAACATTCAGTACTTC. Encoded protein: CASSPPGLKNIQYF.

The CDR3: CASRSGRGYEQYF. In DNA form, the CDR3 reads TGTGCCAGCCGTAGCGGGAGAGGGTACGAGCAGTACTTC. The chain is built from TRBV28 and TRBJ2-7, with 9 bases matching TRBD2. Germline V lookup: CDR1 MDHEN, CDR2 SYDVKM. The CDR3 runs to 13 residues. Germline trimming cut 8 bases from V and 4 bases from J; bases unmatched to any gene: 6.

The J gene is TRBJ1-1, the V gene TRBV4-1; D might be TRBD1 (6 bases). The V gene's germline CDR1 is MGHRA and CDR2 YSYEKL. The CDR3 loop spans 19 amino acids. Trimming removed 2 bases from V and 5 bases from J, with 27 bases in between. For the CDR3, the DNA is TGCGCCAGCAGCCAAAGGGGGACTACAGGGATGGGGGTACGGACTGAAGCTTTCTTT. Translated, it gives CASSQRGTTGMGVRTEAFF.

This chain uses TRBV25-1 with TRBJ1-6; no reliable D call. Germline V CDR1 and CDR2: MGHDK, SYGVNS. The length of the CDR3 is 13 residues. V lost 6 bases to trimming and J lost 7 bases, with 10 bases between them. CDR3 sequence: CASRPLSNSPLHF. The CDR3, as DNA: TGTGCCAGCAGACCCCTCTCCAATTCACCCCTCCACTTT.

The chain carries TRBV30 and TRBJ1-3, with D tentatively TRBD1 (5 bases). Trimming stripped 0 bases from V and 0 bases from J, with 6 bases between. The CDR3 totals 14 residues. Germline lookup yields CDR1 GTSNPN and CDR2 SVGIG (reference sequence). The CDR3 is CAWSVQVSGNTIYF. The DNA of the CDR3 is TGTGCCTGGAGTGTACAGGTCTCTGGAAACACCATATATTTT.

The chain combines TRBV7-2 with TRBJ2-3; no clear D. Trimming left V 6 bases short and J 6 bases short, with 19 bases between. This CDR3 has 15 residues. Germline CDR1 is SGHTA and CDR2 is FQGNSA. The CDR3, as DNA: TGTGCCAGCAGTCAAAGGGCGAAGCTATACGATACGCAGTATTTT. This translates into CASSQRAKLYDTQYF.

The chain joins TRBV13 to TRBJ1-6; TRBD1 matches at 9 bases. This CDR3 has 15 amino acids. V gave up 3 bases and J gave up 6 bases; unmatched junction bases: 3. Germline CDR1 PRHDT, CDR2 FYEKMQ (reference sequence). The CDR3 coding sequence is TGTGCCAGCAGCTTGACAGGGGGACCTAATTCACCCCTCCACTTT. This codes for CASSLTGGPNSPLHF.

This chain connects TRBV5-6 to TRBJ2-7, with a possible D match to TRBD1 (6 bases). CDR1 is SGHDT, CDR2 YYEEEE, per germline. V shed 2 bases and J shed 2 bases, with 14 bases lying between them. The CDR3 covers 15 residues. The CDR3 protein is CASSFDRTAAYEQYF. CDR3 sequence (DNA): TGTGCCAGCAGCTTCGACAGGACCGCCGCCTACGAGCAGTACTTC.

This chain joins TRBV28 and TRBJ1-5, with TRBD1 matching 8 bases. The CDR3 spans 15 residues. From germline, CDR1 is MDHEN and CDR2 SYDVKM. The V segment lost 6 bases and the J segment 4 bases; nucleotides outside the gene matches: 8. CDR3 protein: CASRPTGGGNQPQHF. The CDR3 nucleotides are TGTGCCAGCAGGCCTACAGGGGGAGGGAATCAGCCCCAGCATTTT.

This clone was observed a single time. The chain links TRBV27 to TRBJ2-6, with D unresolved. The length of the CDR3 is 15 residues. Trimming took off 2 bases at V and 0 bases at J, with 5 bases between the two ends. Germline CDR1 is MNHEY and CDR2 is SMNVEV (reference sequence). The CDR3 sequence is CASSLGDSGANVLTF. CDR3 coding DNA: TGTGCCAGCAGTTTAGGAGACTCTGGGGCCAACGTCCTGACTTTC.

The chain is built from TRBV28 and TRBJ2-1, with D unclear. The V end was cut by 1 base, the J end by 7 bases, with 17 bases between. Germline V gene lookup returns CDR1 MDHEN and CDR2 SYDVKM. The CDR3 has 16 residues. CDR3 nucleotide sequence: TGTGCCAGCAGTTTATCGGGCGGATATTCATTTAATGAGCAGTTCTTC. Translation: CASSLSGGYSFNEQFF.

The chain recombines TRBV13 with TRBJ2-1, with TRBD1 matching 8 bases. Germline CDR1 is PRHDT and CDR2 is FYEKMQ (reference sequence). This CDR3 is built from 15 residues. The V segment lost 4 bases and the J segment 8 bases; nucleotides outside the gene matches: 10. The CDR3 protein is CASSYGQGVLDEQFF. CDR3 in DNA: TGTGCCAGCAGCTACGGACAGGGAGTATTAGATGAGCAGTTCTTC.

CDR3: CASSIESTVNEAFF. CDR3 nucleotides: TGTGCCAGTAGTATAGAGTCGACAGTGAATGAAGCTTTCTTT. The chain recombines TRBV19 with TRBJ1-1; maybe TRBD1 (5 bases). This CDR3 has 14 residues. Germline values: CDR1 LNHDA, CDR2 SQIVND (reference sequence). Trimming shortened V by 0 bases and J by 7 bases, and 12 bases separated the two germline ends.

By sample share, this clone is medium-sized (0.01 to 0.1%). This chain connects TRBV4-3 to TRBJ1-2; D might be TRBD1 (5 bases). The germline V gene has CDR1 LGHNA and CDR2 YSLEER. V shed 0 bases and J shed 5 bases, with 16 bases lying between them. This CDR3 region has 16 residues. CDR3 DNA: TGCGCCAGCAGCCAAGAACCCCTCCGGGGCGGTTATGGCTACACCTTC. It yields the protein CASSQEPLRGGYGYTF.

This clone appeared a few times. The rearrangement joins TRBV4-1 to TRBJ1-3; D uncertain. The V and J ends lost 4 bases and 1 base respectively, with 17 bases between them. The CDR3 loop spans 17 amino acids. Germline CDR1 and CDR2: MGHRA and YSYEKL. Written as DNA, the CDR3 is TGCGCCAGCAGCCGGGGTGGTTTGGTTCTTTCTGGAAACACCATATATTTT. As protein: CASSRGGLVLSGNTIYF.

The CDR3 coding sequence is TGTGCCAGCAGCTCTCTACAGGGTTGGAACACTGAAGCTTTCTTT. Translating it yields CASSSLQGWNTEAFF. The V and J genes are TRBV7-2 and TRBJ1-1; weak D call: TRBD1 (6 bases). The V end lost 4 bases, the J end lost 1 base, and 13 bases lay between the germline ends. The CDR3 totals 15 residues. Germline CDR1 is SGHTA and CDR2 is FQGNSA.

This chain connects TRBV10-3 to TRBJ1-5, with D uncertain. The CDR3 extends over 15 amino acids. V gave up 2 bases and J gave up 0 bases, with 8 bases separating them. CDR1 and CDR2 (germline): ENHRY, SYGVKD. The CDR3 region has the DNA TGTGCCATCAGTGAGCGGCGAAATAGCAATCAGCCCCAGCATTTT. Its protein is CAISERRNSNQPQHF.

The gene calls are TRBV6-1 and TRBJ1-1; TRBD1 might be the D (6 bases). V lost 5 bases and J lost 4, with 14 bases in between. This CDR3 has 14 residues. In germline, CDR1 is MNHNS, CDR2 SASEGT. The CDR3 DNA reads as TGTGCCAGCAGTTTGACAGGATCGGGCACTGAAGCTTTCTTT. Translating gives CASSLTGSGTEAFF.

The chain is built from TRBV7-8 and TRBJ2-7; D is perhaps TRBD1 or TRBD2 (5 bases each). V lost 5 bases and J 1 base, leaving 15 bases between the germline ends. Germline values: CDR1 SGHVS, CDR2 FQNEAQ. The CDR3 extends over 15 amino acids. The CDR3 DNA follows: TGTGCCAGCAGCCCGGGACGGTCCTCATCCTACGAGCAGTACTTC. Translating it yields CASSPGRSSSYEQYF.

The genes are TRBV2 and TRBJ2-5; 9 bases map to TRBD2. J lost 4 bases, V lost 7 bases, and 7 bases had no gene match. CDR1 and CDR2 (germline): SNHLY, FYNNEI. The CDR3 extends over 14 amino acids. The CDR3 is CASKGGGARETQYF. The CDR3 nucleotides read TGTGCCAGCAAAGGCGGGGGGGCTCGAGAGACCCAGTACTTC.

This clone has only one observation. The CDR3 DNA follows: TGTGCCAGCAGTGACCTGGCCTTGGGGTACACTGAAGCTTTCTTT. Translated, it gives CASSDLALGYTEAFF. This rearrangement joins TRBV6-1 to TRBJ1-1, with D unclear. CDR1 is MNHNS and CDR2 is SASEGT in the germline V gene. The germline V and J ends were trimmed by 3 bases and 3 bases, with 14 bases remaining between them. This CDR3 has 15 amino acids.

The chain is built from TRBV5-4 and TRBJ2-5, with TRBD2 matching over 7 bases. The CDR3 totals 15 residues. After removal of 3 bases from V and 4 bases from J, the junction contained 9 bases not matched to a gene. Germline loops: CDR1 SGHNT, CDR2 YYREEE (reference sequence). The DNA of the CDR3 is TGTGCCAGCAGCTCGCGGGCGGGAGTGGGAGAGACCCAGTACTTC. This sequence encodes CASSSRAGVGETQYF.

The gene calls are TRBV10-3 and TRBJ2-3, with 12 bases lining up with TRBD2. CDR1 and CDR2 (germline): ENHRY, SYGVKD. Trimming took 2 bases from V and 0 from J; bases not matched to a gene: 9. The length of the CDR3 is 19 residues. This CDR3 is CAISEGGLAGYPSTDTQYF. The CDR3, as DNA: TGTGCCATCAGTGAGGGTGGACTAGCGGGGTACCCTAGCACAGATACGCAGTATTTT.

DNA for the CDR3: TGTGCCAGCAGCCCACTCCCTAGCGGAAGACAAGAGACCCAGTACTTC. Protein sequence: CASSPLPSGRQETQYF. This chain connects TRBV7-8 to TRBJ2-5; the match to TRBD2 covers 7 bases. V was pared by 5 bases and J by 2 bases, with 11 bases of the junction left unmatched. This CDR3 is built from 16 residues. Germline CDR1 is SGHVS and CDR2 is FQNEAQ.

V gene TRBV10-3 combines with J gene TRBJ1-2; D unclear. From germline, CDR1 is ENHRY and CDR2 SYGVKD. There are 10 residues in the CDR3. V was cut by 10 bases and J by 4 bases, with 7 bases left in between. The CDR3 spells CATLGYGYTF. The CDR3 DNA reads as TGTGCCACTTTGGGCTATGGCTACACCTTC.

The chain uses TRBV28 and TRBJ2-7, with 7 nucleotides matching TRBD2. Per the germline V gene, CDR1 is MDHEN and CDR2 is SYDVKM. The junction had 9 bases not matched to a gene; V was cut back by 8 bases and J by 2 bases. CDR3 length equals 14 residues. The CDR3 DNA reads TGTGCCAGCTCTCCCTTAGGGACTACCTACGAGCAGTACTTC. This sequence encodes CASSPLGTTYEQYF.

The rearrangement uses TRBV2 and TRBJ1-4; a weak D match, TRBD1 (5 bases). CDR1 SNHLY and CDR2 FYNNEI come from the germline V gene. The V end was cut by 0 bases, the J end by 7 bases, with 15 bases between. The CDR3 contains 16 residues. Here the CDR3 reads CASSEALRGKSEKLFF. The CDR3 DNA reads TGTGCCAGCAGTGAAGCGCTTCGGGGGAAGAGTGAAAAACTGTTTTTT.

This chain uses TRBV10-3 with TRBJ2-7, with 7 bases fitting TRBD1. CDR3 length: 14 amino acids. The V gene end was trimmed by 4 bases and the J gene end by 4 bases; junction bases not matched to a gene: 7. The germline V gene has CDR1 ENHRY and CDR2 SYGVKD. The CDR3 region is CAISVAQGMYEQYF. The CDR3 region has the DNA TGTGCCATCAGTGTCGCACAGGGGATGTACGAGCAGTACTTC.

V and J are TRBV19 and TRBJ1-5; 11 nucleotides agree with TRBD1. V trimming: 6 bases; J trimming: 3 bases; junction bases outside the gene matches: 7. The CDR3 length is 16 residues. Germline V lookup: CDR1 LNHDA, CDR2 SQIVND (reference sequence). The chain's CDR3 is CASSRGQGALNQPQHF. CDR3 nucleotides: TGTGCCAGTAGCCGAGGACAGGGGGCCCTCAATCAGCCCCAGCATTTT.

V usage is TRBV10-3 and J usage is TRBJ2-5; 8 bases align to TRBD1. Germline V gene sequence: CDR1 ENHRY, CDR2 SYGVKD. The CDR3 length is 16 residues. V was clipped by 4 bases and J by 2 bases; unmatched bases: 9. CDR3 in amino acids: CAISGRGPFFQETQYF. The CDR3 coding sequence is TGTGCCATCAGTGGCAGGGGGCCTTTCTTTCAAGAGACCCAGTACTTC.